This T cell receptor beta chain was obtained from a study of blood T cell repertoires in COVID-19. Study-wide context: Some COVID-19 samples were acute and others convalescent; all came from the United States, Italy and Spain.

Repertoires were generated with immunoSEQ multiplex PCR, while TCRdb's copy carries only in-frame clones and drops some. This repertoire shows approximately 90,000 clones, approximately 80% found once; its top ten account for over 40%. This CDR3 has 16 residues. J was trimmed by 5 bases and V by 3 bases; bases with no gene match: 7. From germline, CDR1 is MNHEY and CDR2 SVGAGI. The sample holds a few counts of this clone. The sample comprised peripheral blood. The chain employs TRBV6-5 and TRBJ2-5; 12 bases agree with TRBD2. This TCR was sampled from a human donor in a cohort sampled during active COVID-19. The CDR3 region is CASSYRTSGESETQYF. DNA of the CDR3: TGTGCCAGCAGTTATCGGACTAGCGGGGAGTCGGAGACCCAGTACTTC.